What follows describes a single T cell receptor (beta chain). The data are from a study of blood T cell repertoires in COVID-19. CDR1 MNHEY and CDR2 SVGAGI come from the germline V gene. CDR3 length equals 15 residues. Trimming took 5 bases from V and 1 from J, leaving 14 bases between them. This table comes from immunoSEQ multiplex PCR, and its TCRdb copy is limited to in-frame clones, with some not included. The sample includes under 60,000 clones, approximately 89% of them seen just once. The sequence was collected from a woman aged 80 or older with acute or convalescent COVID-19. The sample comprised peripheral blood. The chain has TRBV6-5 and TRBJ1-2, with D unresolved. CDR3 sequence (DNA): TGTGCCAGCAGTCCGAGGTTCGATTATAACTATGGCTACACCTTC. Translating gives CASSPRFDYNYGYTF.